These 21 T cell receptor beta chains came from one sample sequenced in a study of control samples from healthy donors and cancer patients. Here immunoSEQ multiplex PCR was the method, and the copy in TCRdb shows in-frame clones only, minus some. Of about 98,000 clones listed, around 80% are singletons. Specimen: blood. The source is a man between 60 and 75 years old in good health.

The rearrangement uses TRBV7-6 and TRBJ2-7, with D possibly being TRBD1 (6 bases). There are 12 residues in the CDR3. Trimming took off 5 bases at V and 6 bases at J, with 11 bases between the two ends. Germline CDR1 and CDR2: SGHVS and FNYEAQ. The chain's CDR3 is CASSAHRAEQYF. CDR3 sequence (DNA): TGTGCCAGCAGCGCGCACAGGGCCGAGCAGTACTTC.

The chain uses TRBV19 and TRBJ2-3; D is unresolved. Per the germline V gene, CDR1 is LNHDA and CDR2 is SQIVND (reference sequence). The CDR3 has 13 residues. Between the trimmed V and J ends, which lost 3 bases and 5 bases, there was a span of 9 bases. The CDR3 spells CASSINELDTQYF. The CDR3 bases are TGTGCCAGTAGTATTAATGAGTTAGATACGCAGTATTTT.

This chain uses TRBV30 with TRBJ1-1; D remains ambiguous. The CDR3 has 14 residues. Germline CDR1 GTSNPN, CDR2 SVGIG (reference sequence). Deletions cut 2 bases from V and 3 bases from J, with 13 bases between. CDR3 DNA: TGTGCCTGGAGTAGGCGGACCTACTACACTGAAGCTTTCTTT. Translation gives CAWSRRTYYTEAFF.

This chain uses TRBV27 with TRBJ2-3, with 12 nucleotides matching TRBD2. Unmatched junction bases numbered 10, after V lost 4 bases and J lost 8 bases. The CDR3 spans 16 residues. CDR1 and CDR2 (germline): MNHEY, SMNVEV (reference sequence). CDR3 coding DNA: TGTGCCAGCAGTTCAACTCTAGCGGGAGGGCCGTTTACGCAGTATTTT. The encoded protein is CASSSTLAGGPFTQYF.

The V and J genes are TRBV5-1 and TRBJ2-1; D ambiguous. Trimming cost V 1 base and J 0 bases, with 8 bases left between them. This CDR3 is 15 amino acids long. Germline CDR1 is SGHRS and CDR2 is YFSETQ. CDR3 DNA: TGCGCCAGCAGCTTGAGGCCTTACTCCTACAATGAGCAGTTCTTC. This sequence encodes CASSLRPYSYNEQFF. Together with reference TRBV5-1 and TRBJ2-1, the CDR3 gives the full variable domain: KAGVTQTPRYLIKTRGQQVTLSCSPISGHRSVSWYQQTPGQGLQFLFEYFSETQRNKGNFPGRFSGRQFSNSRSEMNVSTLELGDSALYLCASSLRPYSYNEQFFGPGTRLTVL.

This sequence joins TRBV19 and TRBJ2-3; D is uncertain. The germline CDR1 and CDR2 sequences are LNHDA and SQIVND (reference sequence). The V and J ends lost 4 bases and 3 bases respectively, with 17 bases between them. The CDR3 contains 16 residues. DNA for the CDR3: TGTGCCAGTAGTAGGACCAAGCAAGCTAGGACAGATACGCAGTATTTT. It specifies CASSRTKQARTDTQYF.

This sequence joins TRBV7-8 and TRBJ2-2; D unclear. Germline CDR1 and CDR2: SGHVS and FQNEAQ. CDR3 length: 15 amino acids. Trimming removed 1 base at V and 6 bases at J, with 12 bases between. The CDR3 bases are TGTGCCAGCAGCTTAGTCGCCGTCCACCCCGGGGAGCTGTTTTTT. This codes for CASSLVAVHPGELFF. Full variable domain (outside the CDR3, taken from reference TRBV7-8 and TRBJ2-2): GAGVSQSPRYKVAKRGQDVALRCDPISGHVSLFWYQQALGQGPEFLTYFQNEAQLDKSGLPSDRFFAERPEGSVSTLKIQRTQQEDSAVYLCASSLVAVHPGELFFGEGSRLTVL.

This clone was observed a handful of times. The CDR3 region has the DNA TGTGCCAGCAGCTTAGTGCAGGGGGGCTATGAGCAGTTCTTC. It is translated as CASSLVQGGYEQFF. V usage is TRBV7-2 and J usage is TRBJ2-1; a possible D gene is TRBD1 (7 bases). CDR3 length equals 14 residues. The ends were cut back, 1 base at V and 8 bases at J, with 12 bases in the middle. CDR1 and CDR2 from the germline V gene are SGHTA and FQGNSA.

The chain combines TRBV13 with TRBJ1-2; no reliable D call. Between the trimmed V and J ends, which lost 2 bases and 0 bases, there was a span of 10 bases. CDR1 and CDR2 (germline): PRHDT, FYEKMQ (reference sequence). The CDR3 runs 15 residues. CDR3 DNA: TGTGCCAGCAGCTTACAGGACGTACCTAACTATGGCTACACCTTC. Translating gives CASSLQDVPNYGYTF. Full variable domain (rest looked up from reference TRBV13 and TRBJ1-2): AAGVIQSPRHLIKEKRETATLKCYPIPRHDTVYWYQQGPGQDPQFLISFYEKMQSDKGSIPDRFSAQQFSDYHSELNMSSLELGDSALYFCASSLQDVPNYGYTFGSGTRLTVV.

V is TRBV5-8 and J is TRBJ2-1; 8 bases map to TRBD1. This CDR3 has 13 residues. With 3 bases clipped from V and 10 bases from J, the junction kept 6 bases outside the gene matches. Per the germline V gene, CDR1 is SGHTS and CDR2 is YDEGEE. DNA of the CDR3: TGTGCCAGCAGCTCCGCAGGGGGCCTCGAGCAGTTCTTC. This sequence encodes CASSSAGGLEQFF.

The chain recombines TRBV6-1 with TRBJ1-2; a weak D match, TRBD1 (5 bases). This CDR3 contains 15 residues. Per the germline V gene, CDR1 is MNHNS and CDR2 is SASEGT. Trimming removed 3 bases at V and 0 bases at J, with 11 bases between. The DNA of the CDR3 is TGTGCCAGCAGTGATGATGGGGCCCCTAACTATGGCTACACCTTC. Protein sequence: CASSDDGAPNYGYTF.

The chain is built from TRBV14 and TRBJ2-5, with 8 positions matching TRBD1. This CDR3 contains 15 residues. V shed 4 bases and J 7 bases; nucleotides not matched to a gene: 11. Germline CDR1 reads SGHDN; CDR2 reads FVKESK. CDR3 nucleotide sequence: TGTGCCAGCAGCCCAATGACAGGGGCCTCAACGACCCAGTACTTC. Translation gives CASSPMTGASTTQYF.

The rearrangement joins TRBV6-5 to TRBJ2-5; D might be TRBD2 (6 bases). V dropped 10 bases and J dropped 1 base, with 13 bases sitting between them. Germline V gives CDR1 MNHEY, CDR2 SVGAGI. This CDR3 has 13 residues. The CDR3 reads CATHGGVQETQYF. The CDR3 DNA sequence: TGTGCCACCCACGGCGGGGTCCAAGAGACCCAGTACTTC.

The CDR3 sequence is CASSESMSGQGANYGYTF. As DNA, the CDR3 is TGTGCCAGCAGTGAATCCATGTCGGGACAGGGGGCAAACTATGGCTACACCTTC. The J gene is TRBJ1-2, the V gene TRBV6-1; 12 positions match TRBD1. Germline lookup yields CDR1 MNHNS and CDR2 SASEGT. The length of the CDR3 is 18 residues. V gave up 2 bases and J gave up 2 bases; unmatched junction bases: 9.

The rearrangement uses TRBV6-4 and TRBJ2-1; D ambiguous. Germline-derived CDR1 and CDR2 are MRHNA and SNTAGT. Trimming took off 4 bases at V and 3 bases at J, with 7 bases between the two ends. The CDR3 runs 13 residues. DNA of the CDR3: TGTGCCAGCAGTGTTAACAGCTACAATGAGCAGTTCTTC. Translation gives CASSVNSYNEQFF.

V usage is TRBV19 and J usage is TRBJ2-1; D uncertain. Germline V gene sequence: CDR1 LNHDA, CDR2 SQIVND (reference sequence). Trimming stripped 7 bases from V and 2 bases from J, with 15 bases between. CDR3 length equals 15 residues. The CDR3 region has the DNA TGTGCCAGTACCCCCGTCCTCAGCGCCTACAATGAGCAGTTCTTC. This sequence encodes CASTPVLSAYNEQFF. Using reference TRBV19 and TRBJ2-1 for the parts outside the CDR3, the full variable domain is DGGITQSPKYLFRKEGQNVTLSCEQNLNHDAMYWYRQDPGQGLRLIYYSQIVNDFQKGDIAEGYSVSREKKESFPLTVTSAQKNPTAFYLCASTPVLSAYNEQFFGPGTRLTVL.

V usage is TRBV10-2 and J usage is TRBJ2-7; D possibly corresponds to TRBD1 (6 bases). The germline V and J ends were trimmed by 5 bases and 1 base, with 6 bases remaining between them. This CDR3 has 12 amino acids. Germline CDR1 and CDR2: WSHSY and SAAADI. CDR3 nucleotides: TGCGCCAGCAGTACAGGGTCCTACGAGCAGTACTTC. It encodes CASSTGSYEQYF.

This rearrangement joins TRBV3-1 (or the pseudogene TRBV3-2) to TRBJ1-2; perhaps TRBD1 as D (5 bases). The CDR3 loop spans 14 amino acids. Germline-derived CDR1 and CDR2 are LGHDT and YNNKEL (reference sequence). V was shortened by 1 base and J by 7 bases, with 13 bases between the two germline ends. The chain's CDR3 is CASSQARGVGGYTF. The CDR3 DNA follows: TGTGCCAGCAGCCAAGCGAGAGGGGTCGGTGGCTACACCTTC.

The chain joins TRBV7-2 to TRBJ2-7; D gene uncertain. There are 13 residues in the CDR3. Germline V gene sequence: CDR1 SGHTA, CDR2 FQGNSA. V was cut by 2 bases and J by 5 bases, with 10 bases left in between. In DNA form, the CDR3 reads TGTGCCAGCAGCTTATTAATGGCCGACGAGCAGTACTTC. It yields the protein CASSLLMADEQYF.

This clone occurred once. Here the CDR3 reads CAISERGQQETQYF. In DNA, the CDR3 is TGTGCCATCAGTGAAAGGGGACAGCAAGAGACCCAGTACTTC. The rearrangement links TRBV10-3 to TRBJ2-5; 7 bases are a match to TRBD1. V shed 3 bases, J shed 2 bases, and the junction held 3 bases outside the gene matches. From germline, CDR1 is ENHRY and CDR2 SYGVKD. The CDR3 runs to 14 residues.

The chain recombines TRBV2 with TRBJ2-7, with TRBD1 as a possible D gene (6 bases). V was cut by 1 base and J by 2 bases, with 9 bases left in between. The germline V gene encodes CDR1 SNHLY and CDR2 FYNNEI. The CDR3 has 14 residues. CDR3 coding DNA: TGTGCCAGCAGTGAAGTGTCAGGGGCCTACGAGCAGTACTTC. Residues: CASSEVSGAYEQYF.